This T cell receptor beta chain appears in the sequencing data of a study of blood T cell repertoires in COVID-19. As originally analysed: Using reference gene primer amplification, nucleated cell counts were estimated. The method was immunoSEQ multiplex PCR; TCRdb's version includes in-frame clones alone and lacks a portion of them. V and J calls and clone size are copied from that table; D and trimming were computed from the DNA. The data show fewer than 700,000 clones, about 89% seen once. The CDR3 spans 17 residues. The V end lost 1 base, the J end lost 4 bases, and 17 bases lay between the germline ends. Germline V gene lookup returns CDR1 MDHEN and CDR2 SYDVKM.

The sample consisted of peripheral blood. This clonotype was sampled from a woman between 50 and 59 years old with COVID-19, enrolled during active disease. V usage is TRBV28 and J usage is TRBJ1-3; the D gene is possibly TRBD1 (6 bases). Here the CDR3 reads CASSLLRGGVKGNTIYF. DNA of the CDR3: TGTGCCAGCAGTTTATTGCGGGGGGGCGTTAAAGGAAACACCATATATTTT. Drawing the rest from reference TRBV28 and TRBJ1-3, the complete variable domain is DVKVTQSSRYLVKRTGEKVFLECVQDMDHENMFWYRQDPGLGLRLIYFSYDVKMKEKGDIPEGYSVSREKKERFSLILESASTNQTSMYLCASSLLRGGVKGNTIYFGEGSWLTVV.